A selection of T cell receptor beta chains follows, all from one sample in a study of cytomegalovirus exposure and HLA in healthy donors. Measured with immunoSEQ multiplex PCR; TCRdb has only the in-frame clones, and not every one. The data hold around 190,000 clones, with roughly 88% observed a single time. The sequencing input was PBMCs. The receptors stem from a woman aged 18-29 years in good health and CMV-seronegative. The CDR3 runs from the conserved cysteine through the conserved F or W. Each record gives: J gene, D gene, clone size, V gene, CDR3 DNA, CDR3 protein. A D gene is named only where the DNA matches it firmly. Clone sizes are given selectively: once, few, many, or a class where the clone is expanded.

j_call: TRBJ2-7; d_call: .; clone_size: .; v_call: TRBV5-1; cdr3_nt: TGCGCCAGCAGCTTGGCAGAGACAGGACAATCCTACGAGCAGTACTTC; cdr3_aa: CASSLAETGQSYEQYF
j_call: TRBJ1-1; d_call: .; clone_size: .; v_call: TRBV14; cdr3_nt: TGTGCCAGCAGCGCGCAGGGCTGGGGCACTGAAGCTTTCTTT; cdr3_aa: CASSAQGWGTEAFF
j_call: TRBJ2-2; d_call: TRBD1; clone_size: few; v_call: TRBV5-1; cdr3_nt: TGCGCCAGCAGCTTCGATCCAGGGGGATCAACCGGGGAGCTGTTTTTT; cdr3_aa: CASSFDPGGSTGELFF
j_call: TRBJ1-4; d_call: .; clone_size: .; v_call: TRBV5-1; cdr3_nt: TGCGCCAGCAGCGACAGAACTAATGAAAAACTGTTTTTT; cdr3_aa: CASSDRTNEKLFF
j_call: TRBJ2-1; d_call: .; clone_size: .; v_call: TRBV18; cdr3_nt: TGTGCCAGCTCACAAAAAGAGGACAATGAGCAGTTCTTC; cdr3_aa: CASSQKEDNEQFF
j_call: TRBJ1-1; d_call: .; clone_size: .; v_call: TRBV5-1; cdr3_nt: TGCGCCAGCAGCCTAAACAGCAAAAATGAAGCTTTCTTT; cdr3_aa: CASSLNSKNEAFF
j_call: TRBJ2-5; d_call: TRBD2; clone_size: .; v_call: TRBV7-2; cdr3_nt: TGTGCCAGCAGCTTGGGACTACCCCCACAGACCCAGTACTTC; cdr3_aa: CASSLGLPPQTQYF
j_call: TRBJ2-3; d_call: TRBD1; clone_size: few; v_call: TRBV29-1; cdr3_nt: TGCAGCACAAAGACCGGGACAGGGGGCACAGATACGCAGTATTTT; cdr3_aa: CSTKTGTGGTDTQYF
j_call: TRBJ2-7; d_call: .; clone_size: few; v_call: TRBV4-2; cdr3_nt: TGTGCCAGCAGCCAAGATCAGTCAGTCTACGAGCAGTACTTC; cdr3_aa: CASSQDQSVYEQYF
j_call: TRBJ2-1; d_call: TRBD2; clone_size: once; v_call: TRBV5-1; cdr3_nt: TGCGCCAGCAGCTCCGGGGGCCTAGCGGGTTACAATGAGCAGTTCTTC; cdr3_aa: CASSSGGLAGYNEQFF
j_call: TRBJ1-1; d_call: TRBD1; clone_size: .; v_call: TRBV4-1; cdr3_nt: TGCGCCAGCAGCCAAGGACAGGGGATGAACACTGAAGCTTTCTTT; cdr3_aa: CASSQGQGMNTEAFF
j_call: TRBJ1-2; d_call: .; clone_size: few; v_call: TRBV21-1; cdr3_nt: TGTGCCAGCAGCAAAGCGCACCAGGCAACTCACTATGGCTACACCTTC; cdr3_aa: CASSKAHQATHYGYTF
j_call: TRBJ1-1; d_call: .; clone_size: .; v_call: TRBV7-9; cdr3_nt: TGTGCCAGCAGCTTAGCGATGGGGGCACCCGAAGCTTTCTTT; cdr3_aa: CASSLAMGAPEAFF
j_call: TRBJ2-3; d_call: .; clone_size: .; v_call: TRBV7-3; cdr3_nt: TGTGCCAGCAGCTCCCTCGGCGGTGCTAGCACAGATACGCAGTATTTT; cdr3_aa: CASSSLGGASTDTQYF
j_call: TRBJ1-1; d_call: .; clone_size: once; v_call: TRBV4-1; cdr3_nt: TGCGCCAGCAGCCGTATTAGCAGGGTAAACACTGAAGCTTTCTTT; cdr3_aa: CASSRISRVNTEAFF
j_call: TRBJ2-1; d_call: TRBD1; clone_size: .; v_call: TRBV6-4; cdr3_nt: TGTGCCAGCAGTGACTCTAGGGACAGGGGTTCCAATGAGCAGTTCTTC; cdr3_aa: CASSDSRDRGSNEQFF
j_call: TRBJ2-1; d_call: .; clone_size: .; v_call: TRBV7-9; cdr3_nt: TGTGCCAGCAGCCCTGAACTAGCCGCGGGCACCAATGAGCAGTTCTTC; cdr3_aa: CASSPELAAGTNEQFF